Listed below are T cell receptor beta chains from one sample, sequenced in a study of cytomegalovirus exposure and HLA in healthy donors. The method was immunoSEQ multiplex PCR; TCRdb's version includes in-frame clones alone and lacks a portion of them. The sample has some 240,000 clones, roughly 84% seen once. Material for sequencing was PBMCs. The receptors were sampled from a woman aged 18 to 35 in good health and CMV-seropositive. Each CDR3 is given with its conserved first and last residue. Fields, in order: D gene, clone size, J gene, V gene, CDR3 protein. D genes are given only for firm matches. Only some rows state a clone size, as once, few, many or a class for expanded clones.

NA | NA | TRBJ2-7 | TRBV5-1 | CASRPFESHYEQYF
NA | few | TRBJ1-2 | TRBV28 | CASSSPSGEGLYGYTF
NA | NA | TRBJ1-2 | TRBV19 | CASSMRQVFGYTF
TRBD2 | NA | TRBJ2-7 | TRBV4-1 | CASSQSGGRSYEQYF
TRBD1 | NA | TRBJ1-2 | TRBV27 | CASSFNRGEANYGYTF
TRBD1 | NA | TRBJ1-5 | TRBV30 | CAWSESGDRAQFYSNQPQHF
TRBD2 | NA | TRBJ2-5 | TRBV6-1 | CASGSGRPQETQYF
NA | NA | TRBJ2-5 | TRBV29-1 | CSVENRGGETQYF
NA | few | TRBJ1-1 | TRBV6-1 | CASVQGPEAFF
NA | NA | TRBJ2-6 | TRBV4-1 | CASSQGLTGSGANVLTF
NA | NA | TRBJ1-4 | TRBV30 | CAYGGWANEKLFF
NA | NA | TRBJ1-2 | TRBV27 | CASRSEGRVPFDGYTF
TRBD2 | NA | TRBJ2-7 | TRBV19 | CATRIGTSAYEQYF
TRBD1 | NA | TRBJ2-7 | TRBV6-1 | CASNDRGYSYEQYF
NA | NA | TRBJ2-1 | TRBV27 | CASSLLETTTYNEQFF
TRBD1 | NA | TRBJ2-3 | TRBV30 | CAWTDRVDVGTQYF
TRBD1 | once | TRBJ2-1 | TRBV18 | CASSPGRDRVANEQFF
TRBD2 | once | TRBJ2-7 | TRBV7-2 | CAVTSGIGYEQYF
NA | NA | TRBJ2-1 | TRBV30 | CAWSVYEEQFF
NA | NA | TRBJ2-1 | TRBV2 | CASSESGGTRRNEQFF
TRBD1 | NA | TRBJ2-7 | TRBV28 | CASSDNRGLTYEQYF
TRBD1 | few | TRBJ1-5 | TRBV9 | CASSVGGDFNRGQPQHF
TRBD1 | NA | TRBJ2-7 | TRBV6-5 | CASSIGQGAHEQYF
TRBD1 | once | TRBJ1-2 | TRBV28 | CASSGVQGGKSYGYTF
TRBD1 | NA | TRBJ1-1 | TRBV10-3 | CATLTGGVTEAFF
NA | NA | TRBJ2-3 | TRBV11-2 | CASSLERTADTQYF
NA | NA | TRBJ1-5 | TRBV5-7 | CASPRGGADSNQPQHF
TRBD2 | NA | TRBJ2-7 | TRBV2 | CASMTLAGGGAEQYF
NA | NA | TRBJ2-7 | TRBV5-1 | CASSLGSGDYEQYF
TRBD2 | NA | TRBJ2-1 | TRBV19 | CASSMGGVGYNEQFF
NA | NA | TRBJ2-6 | TRBV27 | CASRSRLGVAGANVLTF
TRBD2 | NA | TRBJ2-1 | TRBV2 | CASSQLAGGPSEQFF
TRBD1 | NA | TRBJ1-1 | TRBV7-9 | CASSPPPVRTGMNTEAFF
TRBD1 | NA | TRBJ1-2 | TRBV19 | CASSPGTGEFGYTF
TRBD1 | NA | TRBJ2-7 | TRBV30 | CAWSVGQGASEQYF
TRBD2 | NA | TRBJ2-7 | TRBV7-9 | CASSSPLAGGLYEQYF
NA | few | TRBJ1-2 | TRBV6-5 | CASSYLGYGYTF
TRBD1 | once | TRBJ2-1 | TRBV5-1 | CASSTGQGGNNEQFF
TRBD2 | NA | TRBJ2-1 | TRBV19 | CASIQREGPYNEQFF
NA | once | TRBJ2-7 | TRBV4-1 | CASSQAAASGEQYF
TRBD2 | NA | TRBJ2-1 | TRBV13 | CASSESTSGVNEQFF
NA | NA | TRBJ2-3 | TRBV2 | CASSESSFLAHSSESTDTQYF
TRBD1 | NA | TRBJ1-5 | TRBV15 | CAASRDRGSNQPQHF
NA | NA | TRBJ1-4 | TRBV4-1 | CASSHPSGLATNEKLFF
NA | NA | TRBJ1-2 | TRBV5-4 | CASSLEVSGINYGYTF
NA | NA | TRBJ1-1 | TRBV5-6 | CASSLVSWGHQNTEAFF
TRBD2 | once | TRBJ2-1 | TRBV5-1 | CASSLAGTSGSVYEQFF
TRBD2 | NA | TRBJ2-5 | TRBV27 | CASSLSPGLGLETQYF
TRBD2 | NA | TRBJ2-7 | TRBV28 | CASSITLTGGFYEQYF
NA | NA | TRBJ2-7 | TRBV5-1 | CASSFRMRRFSSYEQYF
NA | NA | TRBJ2-7 | TRBV29-1 | CSANRESSYEQYF
TRBD2 | NA | TRBJ2-5 | TRBV27 | CASSSERGQETQYF
TRBD2 | once | TRBJ2-1 | TRBV30 | CAYDGRSNEQFF
NA | NA | TRBJ2-1 | TRBV9 | CASSVLGVGYNEQFF
NA | once | TRBJ1-2 | TRBV4-1 | CASSQEDPGNGYTF
NA | NA | TRBJ2-1 | TRBV11-2 | CASSLDGGIYNEQFF